This T cell receptor (beta chain) was obtained from a study of cytomegalovirus exposure and HLA in healthy donors. Primers for the PCR totalled 60 Vbeta and 13 Jbeta. Assay used: immunoSEQ multiplex PCR; TCRdb lists only in-frame clones, some missing. The sample consists of fewer than 70,000 clones, around 73% of them appearing once. The germline V gene has CDR1 MNHNS and CDR2 SASEGT. V lost 1 base and J lost 3, with 7 bases in between. There are 13 residues in the CDR3. This clone was recorded a few times. This receptor was identified in a man between 45 and 60 years old in good health and CMV-seronegative. Source material: PBMCs. The gene calls are TRBV6-1 and TRBJ2-7; no reliable D call. CDR3 loop: CASSEEVGYEQYF. CDR3 coding DNA: TGTGCCAGCAGTGAAGAAGTCGGCTACGAGCAGTACTTC.